The present entry profiles one TCR beta chain with its context. This entry is derived from a study of blood T cell repertoires in COVID-19. For the study at large: COVID-19 samples, acute and convalescent, were from the United States, Italy and Spain.

Losses at the gene ends were 3 bases for V and 3 bases for J; bases not matched to a gene: 8. The CDR3 spans 15 residues. Looked up from germline, CDR1 is SGHTA and CDR2 is FQGNSA. The study recruited people aged about 18 to 90 years across about 25 US areas. Clinical history reported by participants formed the basis on which cohorts were assigned. Original processing methods: Estimated nucleated cell counts came from reference gene primer amplification. Using immunoSEQ multiplex PCR, the repertoire was profiled, and TCRdb retains in-frame clones only, with some absent. That table is the source of V, J and clone size, and D and trimming were worked out from the DNA. The sample records 150,000 to 200,000 clones, around 88% being singletons.

The chain links TRBV7-2 to TRBJ2-7; the match to TRBD1 covers 7 bases. The clonotype was recovered from a woman between 50 and 59 years old in a cohort exposed to, infected with or recovered from COVID-19 (not recorded which). Material: PBMCs or T cells enriched from blood (not recorded which). The CDR3 spells CASSFYSGGFYEQYF. CDR3 coding DNA: TGTGCCAGCAGCTTTTATTCAGGGGGTTTCTACGAGCAGTACTTC.